In its sample, the clone carrying this T cell receptor beta chain was seen a few times. Its cognate antigen is unknown. TCRdb redid the calling of the RT-PCR reads with MiXCR, one entry per CDR3 protein. The data hold under 800,000 distinct CDR3 sequences, with around 14% observed a single time. This specimen belongs to a study of response to subunit inactivated influenza vaccine. Trimming cost V 6 bases and J 5 bases, with 13 bases left between them. The CDR3 totals 14 residues. Germline V gene lookup returns CDR1 LNHDA and CDR2 SQIVND (reference sequence). Findings and limits, study-wide: That few new T cells are recruited by each seasonal influenza vaccination was the authors' suggestion.

The receptor was isolated from a man aged 50 or older who received an inactivated influenza vaccine. The chain has TRBV19 and TRBJ2-2; maybe TRBD1 (5 bases). Specimen: PBMCs from blood, collected approximately 15 days before vaccination. In DNA form, the CDR3 reads TGTGCCAGTAGAGCCCACAGGTTTACCGGGGAGCTGTTTTTT. Translation gives CASRAHRFTGELFF. Supplemented by reference TRBV19 and TRBJ2-2, the full variable domain reads DGGITQSPKYLFRKEGQNVTLSCEQNLNHDAMYWYRQDPGQGLRLIYYSQIVNDFQKGDIAEGYSVSREKKESFPLTVTSAQKNPTAFYLCASRAHRFTGELFFGEGSRLTVL.